The source of this T cell receptor (beta chain) is a study of blood T cell repertoires in COVID-19. Study-wide context: PBMCs, B-cell-depleted T cells, or T cells were the source of the cDNA or gDNA that made up the material.

Original data processing: Estimates of nucleated cell counts were drawn from the amplification of reference gene primers. The protocol was immunoSEQ multiplex PCR, while the TCRdb copy is restricted to in-frame clones and leaves out a portion. V and J calls and clone size are as listed in that table; D and trimming were resolved from the DNA. Of fewer than 300,000 clones in the sample, more than 90% were seen once. V lost 1 base and J lost 2; bases outside the gene matches: 5. Germline lookup yields CDR1 LNHNV and CDR2 YYDKDF (reference sequence). The CDR3 length is 16 residues. Seattle patients were enrolled while actively infected and followed longitudinally.

This clonotype originated in a person under 35 with COVID-19, enrolled during active disease. Sequenced: peripheral blood. The J gene is TRBJ2-1, the V gene TRBV15; 7 bases match TRBD2. The CDR3 DNA is TGTGCCACCAGCAGAGTCGGGGGGAACCCCTACAATGAGCAGTTCTTC. Translating gives CATSRVGGNPYNEQFF.